Below, 19 T cell receptor beta chains from the same sample are listed, as sequenced in a study of blood T cell repertoires in COVID-19. Data came from immunoSEQ multiplex PCR; TCRdb stores just in-frame clones and leaves some out. Of some 150,000 clones listed, approximately 80% are singletons. Sequencing was done on a sample of peripheral blood. These receptors all come from a man in his 60s with active or convalescent COVID-19.

In its sample, this clone was seen a few times. CDR3 nucleotide sequence: TGTGCCAGCAGTTTTGCGGGGGGCGAGGTCAATGAGCAGTTCTTC. Translation gives CASSFAGGEVNEQFF. The rearrangement joins TRBV28 to TRBJ2-1, with 8 bases lining up with TRBD2. V shed 3 bases, J shed 6 bases, and the junction held 7 bases outside the gene matches. Germline V gene lookup returns CDR1 MDHEN and CDR2 SYDVKM. The CDR3 is 15 amino acids.

The rearrangement joins TRBV30 to TRBJ1-4; TRBD1 might be the D (6 bases). Trimming shortened V by 1 base and J by 8 bases, and 20 bases separated the two germline ends. The CDR3 contains 16 residues. Germline V gene data show CDR1 as GTSNPN and CDR2 as SVGIG (reference sequence). CDR3 region: CAWSAPLGGLREKLFF. The CDR3 region has the DNA TGTGCCTGGAGTGCTCCCCTCGGGGGGCTCCGAGAAAAACTGTTTTTT.

This chain joins TRBV9 and TRBJ2-7; no definite D call. CDR3 size: 16 residues. V lost 4 bases and J lost 2, with 19 bases in between. Germline values: CDR1 SGDLS, CDR2 YYNGEE. CDR3 DNA: TGTGCCAGCAGCCCCCGCGGAGCAGTCATTACCTACGAGCAGTACTTC. It yields the protein CASSPRGAVITYEQYF.

This clone was picked up many times. V gene TRBV28 combines with J gene TRBJ1-2, with unresolved D. Germline V lookup: CDR1 MDHEN, CDR2 SYDVKM. The CDR3 spans 12 residues. V lost 7 bases, J lost 8 bases, and 14 bases lay in between. The CDR3 DNA is TGTGCCAGCACCTCTCCGGGGTCGGGCTACACCTTC. This sequence encodes CASTSPGSGYTF.

The chain has TRBV12-3 or TRBV12-4 and TRBJ1-1; D is undetermined. Trimming shortened V by 3 bases and J by 4 bases, and 6 bases separated the two germline ends. This CDR3 has 12 residues. CDR3 DNA sequence: TGTGCCAGCAGTTTGGAGTTCACTGAAGCTTTCTTT. Translating it yields CASSLEFTEAFF.

This clone turned up a few times. The chain has TRBV7-2 and TRBJ2-1, with D possibly being TRBD2 (5 bases). This CDR3 spans 14 amino acids. The germline V gene has CDR1 SGHTA and CDR2 FQGNSA. V was shortened by 5 bases and J by 0 bases, with 8 bases between the two germline ends. CDR3 sequence reads: CASSQGGSYNEQFF. CDR3 in DNA: TGTGCCAGCAGCCAAGGAGGCTCCTACAATGAGCAGTTCTTC.

The genes are TRBV4-1 and TRBJ2-4, with 7 bases matching TRBD2. The CDR3 has 15 residues. Germline assignment: CDR1 MGHRA and CDR2 YSYEKL. With V trimmed by 4 bases and J by 0 bases, 3 bases remained unmatched. This CDR3 reads CASSPLALAKNIQYF. The CDR3 bases are TGCGCCAGCAGCCCACTAGCGTTAGCCAAAAACATTCAGTACTTC.

CDR3 coding DNA: TGTGCCACCAGTGGGGAGGACTTATCCTACAATGAGCAGTTCTTC. Its protein is CATSGEDLSYNEQFF. The gene calls are TRBV24-1 and TRBJ2-1, with a weak D call TRBD2 (6 bases). V gave up 5 bases and J gave up 1 base, with 11 bases separating them. CDR3 length equals 15 residues. Per germline, CDR1 KGHDR and CDR2 SFDVKD.

This chain connects TRBV6-6 to TRBJ1-2; 7 bases match TRBD1. V was clipped by 2 bases and J by 7 bases; unmatched bases: 7. This CDR3 spans 14 amino acids. The V gene's germline CDR1 is MNHNY and CDR2 SVGAGI (reference sequence). CDR3 amino acids: CASSYNDRVGGYTF. CDR3 nucleotides: TGTGCCAGCAGTTACAATGACAGGGTGGGTGGCTACACCTTC.

This rearrangement joins TRBV5-4 to TRBJ2-3; 10 bases line up with TRBD2. Trimming removed 5 bases from V and 2 bases from J; junction bases left unmatched: 5. This CDR3 is built from 15 residues. Per the germline V gene, CDR1 is SGHNT and CDR2 is YYREEE (reference sequence). DNA for the CDR3: TGTGCCAGCAGTTCCGGGACTAGCGTCACAGATACGCAGTATTTT. This codes for CASSSGTSVTDTQYF.

V is TRBV6-6 and J is TRBJ2-7; TRBD1 matches at 8 bases. Germline lookup yields CDR1 MNHNY and CDR2 SVGAGI (reference sequence). The CDR3 has 14 residues. J was trimmed by 1 base and V by 3 bases; bases with no gene match: 2. This CDR3 is CASSYHRGSYEQYF. CDR3 bases: TGTGCCAGCAGTTATCACAGGGGGTCCTACGAGCAGTACTTC.

The gene calls are TRBV28 and TRBJ2-7, with TRBD1 matching 7 bases. J was trimmed by 2 bases and V by 5 bases; bases with no gene match: 9. The CDR3 has 15 residues. The germline V gene encodes CDR1 MDHEN and CDR2 SYDVKM. CDR3 protein: CASSGDRAITYEQYF. DNA of the CDR3: TGTGCCAGCAGTGGCGACAGGGCCATCACCTACGAGCAGTACTTC.

Details on this clone: The same CDR3 can be traced to other DNA sequences in this sample. V usage is TRBV6-5 and J usage is TRBJ1-4; 10 nucleotides agree with TRBD1. The CDR3 is 14 residues long. The germline CDR1 and CDR2 sequences are MNHEY and SVGAGI. With 4 bases clipped from V and 5 bases from J, the junction kept 1 base outside the gene matches. The CDR3 here is CASSSGQGNEKLFF. DNA of the CDR3: TGTGCCAGCAGTTCGGGACAGGGGAATGAAAAACTGTTTTTT.

V usage is TRBV29-1 and J usage is TRBJ1-1; 9 bases are a match to TRBD1. The CDR3 is 13 residues long. Germline loops: CDR1 SQVTM, CDR2 ANQGSEA. The V gene end was trimmed by 5 bases and the J gene end by 3 bases; junction bases not matched to a gene: 4. The CDR3 DNA is TGCAGCGTTCAGGGACAGGGAGACACTGAAGCTTTCTTT. It codes for CSVQGQGDTEAFF. The full variable domain, its missing parts supplied by reference TRBV29-1 and TRBJ1-1, is SAVISQKPSRDICQRGTSLTIQCQVDSQVTMMFWYRQQPGQSLTLIATANQGSEATYESGFVIDKFPISRPNLTFSTLTVSNMSPEDSSIYLCSVQGQGDTEAFFGQGTRLTVV.

The chain uses TRBV27 and TRBJ1-1; D unresolved. The ends were cut back, 8 bases at V and 7 bases at J, with 17 bases in the middle. CDR3 length: 13 residues. CDR1 is MNHEY and CDR2 is SMNVEV in the germline V gene (reference sequence). DNA of the CDR3: TGTGCCAGCTGGAGGATCTTCGAGGGTGAAGCTTTCTTT. Translating it yields CASWRIFEGEAFF.

J is TRBJ1-1 and V is TRBV19; D is unresolved. The V gene lost 6 bases and the J gene lost 1 base, with 9 bases spanning the gap. Germline-derived CDR1 and CDR2 are LNHDA and SQIVND (reference sequence). This CDR3 spans 13 amino acids. The CDR3 bases are TGTGCCAGTAGCTCTACGAGGAACACTGAAGCTTTCTTT. It translates to CASSSTRNTEAFF.

The chain links TRBV27 to TRBJ1-6; maybe TRBD1 (6 bases). Germline CDR1 is MNHEY and CDR2 is SMNVEV (reference sequence). The CDR3 has 17 amino acids. The V end lost 3 bases, the J end lost 7 bases, and 19 bases lay between the germline ends. As DNA, the CDR3 is TGTGCCAGCAGTTTGGCAGGGGCTTGGACTTCCAATTCACCCCTCCACTTT. It translates to CASSLAGAWTSNSPLHF.

The chain has TRBV2 and TRBJ2-7; TRBD2 might be the D (6 bases). CDR1 is SNHLY, CDR2 FYNNEI, per germline. This CDR3 region has 15 residues. With 7 bases removed from V and 6 bases from J, the gap between germline ends came to 22 bases. The CDR3 DNA reads TGTGCCAGCAAGGCCGAGCCAGACGGACTATTCGAGCAGTACTTC. Translated: CASKAEPDGLFEQYF.

The chain couples TRBV5-5 to TRBJ2-3, with 9 bases fitting TRBD2. The ends lost 4 bases at V and 2 bases at J; junction bases unmatched: 11. The CDR3 is made up of 17 amino acids. Germline V gene data show CDR1 as SGHKS and CDR2 as YYEKEE (reference sequence). The chain's CDR3 is CASSRRAGGEVTDTQYF. The CDR3 DNA reads TGTGCCAGCAGCAGACGAGCGGGAGGAGAGGTCACAGATACGCAGTATTTT.